Presented here are 18 T cell receptor beta chains from one specimen sequenced in a study of shared clonotypes between healthy human individuals. TCRdb's copy holds only in-frame clones and misses some; the assay was immunoSEQ multiplex PCR. This repertoire shows 470,000 or so clones, approximately 80% found once; its top ten account for more than 10%. Sequencing was done on a sample of PBMCs. The source of these receptors is a middle-aged woman in good health. Some clones in this sample may be carry-over from other donors' samples.

This clone was detected a few times. The chain recombines TRBV9 with TRBJ2-7; either TRBD1 or TRBD2 may fit D (5 bases each). From germline, CDR1 is SGDLS and CDR2 YYNGEE. The germline V and J ends were trimmed by 0 bases and 6 bases, with 16 bases remaining between them. The CDR3 length is 15 residues. CDR3 region: CASSVGGARISEQYF. CDR3 nucleotides: TGTGCCAGCAGCGTAGGAGGGGCCCGGATAAGCGAGCAGTACTTC.

This chain connects TRBV5-1 to TRBJ1-3; unclear D gene. Between the trimmed V and J ends, which lost 0 bases and 3 bases, there was a span of 4 bases. CDR1 and CDR2 from the germline V gene are SGHRS and YFSETQ. This CDR3 has 13 residues. CDR3 protein: CASSLAIGNTIYF. The DNA for the CDR3 is TGCGCCAGCAGCTTGGCCATTGGAAACACCATATATTTT.

This chain uses TRBV5-4 with TRBJ2-3; a weak D match, TRBD2 (7 bases). Trimming removed 7 bases from V and 9 bases from J, with 33 bases in between. Germline loops: CDR1 SGHNT, CDR2 YYREEE (reference sequence). The length of the CDR3 is 18 residues. As DNA, the CDR3 is TGTGCCAGCTCAGCCCCGAAGGGGGAGGGCCGCGTCAAGGTGACGCAGTATTTT. It encodes CASSAPKGEGRVKVTQYF.

V gene TRBV5-4 combines with J gene TRBJ2-7; possible D gene TRBD1, 5 bases. Germline V gene lookup returns CDR1 SGHNT and CDR2 YYREEE (reference sequence). Trimming shortened V by 0 bases and J by 5 bases, and 12 bases separated the two germline ends. The CDR3 contains 14 residues. CDR3 sequence reads: CASSLGGRVNEQYF. As DNA, the CDR3 is TGTGCCAGCAGCTTGGGGGGCAGGGTCAACGAGCAGTACTTC.

This rearrangement joins TRBV18 to TRBJ1-1, with a weak D call TRBD1 (6 bases). The CDR3 has 15 amino acids. V gave up 3 bases and J gave up 1 base, with 12 bases separating them. The V gene's germline CDR1 is KGHSH and CDR2 LQKENI. The CDR3 nucleotides read TGTGCCAGCTCACCCCAAGGACAGCCGAACACTGAAGCTTTCTTT. Translation gives CASSPQGQPNTEAFF.

V is TRBV29-1 and J is TRBJ2-2, with D possibly called TRBD1 or TRBD2 (5 bases each). Germline CDR1 reads SQVTM; CDR2 reads ANQGSEA. This CDR3 has 16 residues. Between the trimmed V and J ends, which lost 4 bases and 0 bases, there was a span of 15 bases. The CDR3 DNA follows: TGCAGCGTTGGAGGGGACCGGACCTCGAACACCGGGGAGCTGTTTTTT. This translates into CSVGGDRTSNTGELFF.

The V call is TRBV7-9, the J call TRBJ1-1; D possibly corresponds to TRBD1 (6 bases). V lost 1 base, J lost 3 bases, and 18 bases lay in between. Germline CDR1 and CDR2: SEHNR and FQNEAQ (reference sequence). CDR3 size: 17 residues. CDR3 residues: CASSLVGQGRGYTEAFF. CDR3 in DNA: TGTGCCAGCAGCTTAGTTGGGCAGGGTAGGGGGTACACTGAAGCTTTCTTT.

This chain joins TRBV11-2 and TRBJ2-1; D is possibly TRBD2 (6 bases). CDR1 is SGHAT and CDR2 is FQNNGV in the germline V gene. Trimming pared 4 bases from V and 7 bases from J, leaving 14 bases between. The CDR3 has 14 amino acids. The CDR3 DNA is TGTGCCAGCAGCTCGGTGCGGGAACATAATGAGCAGTTCTTC. This codes for CASSSVREHNEQFF.

The J gene is TRBJ1-1, the V gene TRBV28; TRBD1 matches at 7 bases. This CDR3 has 14 amino acids. In germline, CDR1 is MDHEN, CDR2 SYDVKM. V gave up 5 bases and J gave up 4 bases; unmatched junction bases: 7. Written as DNA, the CDR3 is TGTGCCAGCAGTAAAGGGGGCGGGGGCACTGAAGCTTTCTTT. Its translation is CASSKGGGGTEAFF.

The V gene is TRBV19, the J gene TRBJ1-1; no firm D call. This CDR3 region has 13 residues. Trimming shortened V by 9 bases and J by 3 bases, and 14 bases separated the two germline ends. CDR1 and CDR2 from the germline V gene are LNHDA and SQIVND (reference sequence). DNA of the CDR3: TGTGCCAGCACCAAGGGCCCTTACACTGAAGCTTTCTTT. This translates into CASTKGPYTEAFF.

This chain connects TRBV28 to TRBJ2-7; D is possibly TRBD2 (5 bases). Per germline, CDR1 MDHEN and CDR2 SYDVKM. The CDR3 runs 15 residues. Trimming removed 7 bases from V and 2 bases from J, with 18 bases in between. CDR3 in DNA: TGTGCCAGCACCCCGTTGGGGAGTGTCGCCTACGAGCAGTACTTC. This encodes CASTPLGSVAYEQYF. The full variable domain, completed using reference TRBV28 and TRBJ2-7, is DVKVTQSSRYLVKRTGEKVFLECVQDMDHENMFWYRQDPGLGLRLIYFSYDVKMKEKGDIPEGYSVSREKKERFSLILESASTNQTSMYLCASTPLGSVAYEQYFGPGTRLTVT.

The rearrangement joins TRBV7-2 to TRBJ1-2, with D possibly matching TRBD1 (5 bases). This CDR3 comprises 15 residues. Trimming left V 1 base short and J 4 bases short, with 13 bases between. Germline V gene data show CDR1 as SGHTA and CDR2 as FQGNSA. The CDR3 DNA reads as TGTGCCAGCAGCTTAGGGACAACCCAGTTCTATGGCTACACCTTC. Encoded protein: CASSLGTTQFYGYTF. Full variable domain (rest looked up from reference TRBV7-2 and TRBJ1-2): GAGVSQSPSNKVTEKGKDVELRCDPISGHTALYWYRQSLGQGLEFLIYFQGNSAPDKSGLPSDRFSAERTGGSVSTLTIQRTQQEDSAVYLCASSLGTTQFYGYTFGSGTRLTVV.

V is TRBV18 and J is TRBJ2-5; 11 nucleotides match TRBD1. CDR1 is KGHSH and CDR2 is LQKENI in the germline V gene. Losses at the gene ends were 1 base for V and 2 bases for J; bases not matched to a gene: 6. The length of the CDR3 is 17 residues. The CDR3 DNA is TGTGCCAGCTCACCACTACCGGGGACAGGGGGGCAAGAGACCCAGTACTTC. Its translation: CASSPLPGTGGQETQYF.

This clone occurred a few times. The chain joins TRBV7-9 to TRBJ1-2; D possibly corresponds to TRBD1 (5 bases). V dropped 5 bases and J dropped 2 bases, with 9 bases sitting between them. This CDR3 contains 13 residues. In germline, CDR1 is SEHNR, CDR2 FQNEAQ (reference sequence). CDR3: CASSPDRNYGYTF. The CDR3 nucleotides read TGTGCCAGCAGCCCTGACAGAAACTATGGCTACACCTTC.

The rearrangement uses TRBV30 and TRBJ2-2; D is unclear. This CDR3 spans 14 amino acids. Trimming stripped 3 bases from V and 2 bases from J, with 10 bases between. Germline CDR1 is GTSNPN and CDR2 is SVGIG (reference sequence). The CDR3 spells CAWRLNSNTGELFF. For the CDR3, the DNA is TGTGCCTGGAGACTCAATAGCAACACCGGGGAGCTGTTTTTT.

This clone was counted ten times or more. The genes are TRBV6-4 and TRBJ2-1, with D perhaps given as TRBD1 or TRBD2 (5 bases each). CDR3 size: 16 residues. V was pared by 0 bases and J by 0 bases, with 9 bases between. Germline lookup yields CDR1 MRHNA and CDR2 SNTAGT. The CDR3 DNA reads as TGTGCCAGCAGTGACTCGGGGGTTGGCTCCTACAATGAGCAGTTCTTC. It is translated as CASSDSGVGSYNEQFF.

The table lists this clone with many counts. This CDR3 is CATSRGGESEKLFF. The DNA for the CDR3 is TGTGCCACCAGCAGAGGAGGGGAGAGTGAAAAACTGTTTTTT. The chain employs TRBV15 and TRBJ1-4; D is possibly TRBD1 (5 bases). V gave up 1 base and J gave up 7 bases, with 10 bases separating them. This CDR3 is 14 amino acids long. Germline V gene data show CDR1 as LNHNV and CDR2 as YYDKDF (reference sequence).

The chain combines TRBV2 with TRBJ2-3; TRBD2 matches 10 bases. With V trimmed by 6 bases and J by 1 base, 13 bases remained unmatched. Looked up from germline, CDR1 is SNHLY and CDR2 is FYNNEI. This CDR3 has 18 residues. CDR3 sequence (DNA): TGTGCCAGCAGGCCTAGCGGGAGAGAGGTTAGGGGCACAGATACGCAGTATTTT. Residues: CASRPSGREVRGTDTQYF.